This is a list of T cell receptor beta chains from one sample in a study of beta chain features in type 1 diabetes. TCRdb's copy holds only in-frame clones and misses some; the assay was immunoSEQ multiplex PCR. The sample has more than 120,000 clones; about 13% are singletons. Sequenced material: central memory CD4+ T cells from blood. These TCRs come from a man aged 18 to 29 with type 1 diabetes. Both conserved end residues are part of each CDR3. A D gene is named only where the DNA matches it firmly. For some rows the clone size is stated as once, few or many, or as a class when expanded; others skip it.

size: NA; J: TRBJ2-7; D: TRBD2; V: TRBV25-1; CDR3: CASSAPGGRGSYEQYF; DNA: TGTGCCAGCAGTGCCCCGGGAGGGAGGGGCAGCTACGAGCAGTACTTC
size: NA; J: TRBJ1-2; D: NA; V: TRBV5-6; CDR3: CASSLSGGSLGYTF; DNA: TGTGCCAGCAGCTTGTCCGGCGGGTCCCTTGGCTACACCTTC
size: few; J: TRBJ2-2; D: NA; V: TRBV6-5; CDR3: CASSYMAAYTGELFF; DNA: TGTGCCAGCAGTTACATGGCTGCATACACCGGGGAGCTGTTTTTT
size: NA; J: TRBJ1-5; D: NA; V: TRBV7-9; CDR3: CASSFPGEGQPQHF; DNA: TGTGCCAGCAGCTTCCCAGGCGAAGGTCAGCCCCAGCATTTT
size: few; J: TRBJ2-7; D: TRBD1; V: TRBV11-2; CDR3: CASSLALTGDYEQYF; DNA: TGTGCCAGCAGCTTAGCCCTCACAGGGGACTACGAGCAGTACTTC
size: NA; J: TRBJ1-4; D: TRBD1; V: TRBV25-1; CDR3: CASSRGNEKLFF; DNA: TGTGCCAGCAGCAGGGGGAATGAAAAACTGTTTTTT
size: NA; J: TRBJ2-1; D: TRBD2; V: TRBV19; CDR3: CASRVRGEGRFTYNEQFF; DNA: TGTGCCAGTAGGGTCCGGGGGGAAGGGAGGTTTACCTACAATGAGCAGTTCTTC
size: few; J: TRBJ2-2; D: NA; V: TRBV13; CDR3: CASRSGNTGELFF; DNA: TGTGCCAGCCGGAGCGGTAACACCGGGGAGCTGTTTTTT
size: NA; J: TRBJ1-1; D: TRBD1; V: TRBV7-6; CDR3: CASSSDRGDSNTEAFF; DNA: TGTGCCAGCAGCTCTGACAGGGGTGATTCGAACACTGAAGCTTTCTTT
size: NA; J: TRBJ2-1; D: TRBD2; V: TRBV18; CDR3: CASFGTGLGGDEQFF; DNA: TGTGCCAGCTTCGGAACGGGACTAGGAGGAGATGAGCAGTTCTTC
size: NA; J: TRBJ2-1; D: NA; V: TRBV6-5; CDR3: CASSYSGVEQFF; DNA: TGTGCCAGCAGTTACTCCGGAGTTGAGCAGTTCTTC
size: NA; J: TRBJ2-7; D: TRBD1; V: TRBV27; CDR3: CASSLQTGEVWEQYF; DNA: TGTGCCAGCAGTCTCCAGACAGGGGAGGTTTGGGAGCAGTACTTC
size: few; J: TRBJ2-1; D: TRBD1; V: TRBV5-1; CDR3: CASSFGQGHLDEQFF; DNA: TGCGCCAGCAGCTTTGGACAGGGCCATTTGGATGAGCAGTTCTTC
size: NA; J: TRBJ1-2; D: NA; V: TRBV5-1; CDR3: CASSLDHSGYTF; DNA: TGCGCCAGCAGCTTGGACCATTCCGGCTACACCTTC
size: few; J: TRBJ2-3; D: TRBD2; V: TRBV7-9; CDR3: CASSPLRSGGNQGDTQYF; DNA: TGTGCCAGCAGCCCCCTCCGTAGCGGGGGAAACCAGGGAGATACGCAGTATTTT
size: NA; J: TRBJ1-1; D: NA; V: TRBV18; CDR3: CASSPAKNTEAFF; DNA: TGTGCCAGCTCACCGGCTAAGAACACTGAAGCTTTCTTT
size: few; J: TRBJ2-1; D: NA; V: TRBV11-3; CDR3: CASSLGQFTYNEQFF; DNA: TGTGCCAGCAGCTTGGGGCAGTTCACCTACAATGAGCAGTTCTTC
size: few; J: TRBJ2-1; D: TRBD2; V: TRBV4-2; CDR3: CASSPDSGGPYNEQFF; DNA: TGTGCCAGCAGCCCGGATAGCGGGGGCCCCTACAATGAGCAGTTCTTC
size: NA; J: TRBJ2-5; D: NA; V: TRBV7-8; CDR3: CASSLRALETQYF; DNA: TGTGCCAGCAGCTTAAGAGCCTTGGAGACCCAGTACTTC
size: NA; J: TRBJ1-1; D: NA; V: TRBV19; CDR3: CASSTVLNTEAFF; DNA: TGTGCCAGTTCGACAGTTTTGAACACTGAAGCTTTCTTT
size: few; J: TRBJ2-7; D: TRBD2; V: TRBV6-1; CDR3: CASSEGHTSGGYEQYF; DNA: TGTGCCAGCAGTGAAGGACATACTAGCGGGGGCTACGAGCAGTACTTC
size: few; J: TRBJ1-5; D: TRBD1; V: TRBV19; CDR3: CASSRRDRGMVDNQPQHF; DNA: TGTGCCAGTAGTAGGAGGGACAGGGGTATGGTGGACAATCAGCCCCAGCATTTT
size: NA; J: TRBJ1-2; D: TRBD1; V: TRBV18; CDR3: CASSPDRDYGYTF; DNA: TGTGCCAGCTCACCCGACAGGGACTATGGCTACACCTTC
size: few; J: TRBJ2-7; D: NA; V: TRBV15; CDR3: CATSRDGAASSEQYF; DNA: TGTGCCACCAGCAGAGACGGGGCCGCCTCGAGCGAGCAGTACTTC
size: NA; J: TRBJ1-2; D: TRBD1; V: TRBV4-2; CDR3: CASSQAGTGGDGYTF; DNA: TGTGCCAGCAGCCAGGCCGGGACAGGGGGCGATGGCTACACCTTC
size: few; J: TRBJ2-5; D: NA; V: TRBV6-1; CDR3: CASSEYGVGGETQYF; DNA: TGTGCCAGCAGTGAATACGGGGTAGGAGGGGAGACCCAGTACTTC
size: many; J: TRBJ2-3; D: NA; V: TRBV23-1; CDR3: CASSLVQGRGTDTQYF; DNA: TGCGCCAGCAGTCTTGTACAGGGGAGGGGCACAGATACGCAGTATTTT
size: few; J: TRBJ2-2; D: NA; V: TRBV25-1; CDR3: CASSRHTGELFF; DNA: TGTGCCAGCAGCAGGCACACCGGGGAGCTGTTTTTT
size: many; J: TRBJ1-1; D: TRBD1; V: TRBV5-1; CDR3: CASSVGQGATEAFF; DNA: TGCGCCAGCAGCGTTGGACAGGGGGCCACTGAAGCTTTCTTT
size: many; J: TRBJ1-5; D: TRBD1; V: TRBV29-1; CDR3: CSVATGDQPQHF; DNA: TGCAGCGTCGCGACAGGGGATCAGCCCCAGCATTTT
size: NA; J: TRBJ1-2; D: NA; V: TRBV30; CDR3: CAWSRDYGYTF; DNA: TGTGCCTGGAGCAGGGACTATGGCTACACCTTC